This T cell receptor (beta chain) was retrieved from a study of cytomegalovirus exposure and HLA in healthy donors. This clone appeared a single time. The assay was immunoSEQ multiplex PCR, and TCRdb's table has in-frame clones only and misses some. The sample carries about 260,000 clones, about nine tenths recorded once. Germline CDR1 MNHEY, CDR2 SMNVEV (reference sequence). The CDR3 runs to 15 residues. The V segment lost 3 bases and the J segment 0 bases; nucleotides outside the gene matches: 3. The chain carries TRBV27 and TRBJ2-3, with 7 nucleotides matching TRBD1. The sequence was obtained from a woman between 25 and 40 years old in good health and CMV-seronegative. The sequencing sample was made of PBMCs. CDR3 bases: TGTGCCAGCAGTTTGGGACAGACTAGCACAGATACGCAGTATTTT. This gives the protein CASSLGQTSTDTQYF.